These T cell receptor beta chains were read from a single sample in a study of PD-1 blockade in classical Hodgkin lymphoma. Produced via immunoSEQ multiplex PCR; TCRdb's table is partial and in-frame only. The sample carries more than 90,000 clones, about four fifths recorded once. The sequenced sample was peripheral blood mononuclear cells (PBMCs), obtained before the second cycle of nivolumab. The receptors originated from a human donor with classical Hodgkin lymphoma. Both conserved end residues are trimmed from each CDR3. Not all rows give a size; the values are once, few, many and, for expanded clones, a class.

>.|TRBJ2-7|TRBV6-5
ASSRSGPYEQY
>.|TRBJ1-5|TRBV28
ASSFGFRYNQPQH
>.|TRBJ2-2|TRBV6-1
ASSVNRAGELF
>.|TRBJ2-2|TRBV19
ASSIGRLVNGGELF
>.|TRBJ1-2|TRBV28
ASSLRGHGNGYT
>.|TRBJ2-2|TRBV30
AWKAGGELF
>.|TRBJ2-5|TRBV2
ASSGGVGETQY
>once|TRBJ2-7|TRBV28
ASSSAAAYEQY
>many|TRBJ2-7|TRBV18
ASSPAAGVLSEQY
>.|TRBJ1-1|TRBV5-4
ASSLGGTATEAF
>.|TRBJ1-5|TRBV5-6
ASSPTAGQPQH
>.|TRBJ2-7|TRBV9
ASSLIADTYEQY
>.|TRBJ1-4|TRBV30
ATASPGGKLF
>.|TRBJ2-1|TRBV5-1
ASSPPGQGGPNEQF
>.|TRBJ2-1|TRBV28
ASSSPGLAGGQYNEQF
>.|TRBJ2-1|TRBV11-3
ASSSQGWEDNEQF
>.|TRBJ2-1|TRBV19
ASSPQAQAGNEQF
>.|TRBJ2-6|TRBV30
AWSVAGIGANVLT
>.|TRBJ2-6|TRBV19
ASNGRLSGANVLT
>.|TRBJ2-7|TRBV9
ASSVGAGDTYEQY
>.|TRBJ2-2|TRBV14
ASSRNRGGELF
>.|TRBJ1-1|TRBV19
ASSIGSGYSTEAF
>once|TRBJ2-1|TRBV6-1
ASSMEVGFDEQF
>.|TRBJ1-2|TRBV6-1
ASSQYPLGYT
>.|TRBJ1-1|TRBV27
ASSTVDRPMNTEAF
>.|TRBJ2-5|TRBV5-1
ASSLAGTEEETQY
>.|TRBJ2-2|TRBV28
ASSLQVTPNTGELF
>many|TRBJ2-7|TRBV30
AWSNSYEQY
>few|TRBJ1-1|TRBV6-1
AGWDGYTEAF
>.|TRBJ2-7|TRBV4-1
ASSHPGQGPPSYEQY
>.|TRBJ2-1|TRBV6-5
ASSRLGQARDEQF
>.|TRBJ2-5|TRBV12-5
ASGPQQGKETQY